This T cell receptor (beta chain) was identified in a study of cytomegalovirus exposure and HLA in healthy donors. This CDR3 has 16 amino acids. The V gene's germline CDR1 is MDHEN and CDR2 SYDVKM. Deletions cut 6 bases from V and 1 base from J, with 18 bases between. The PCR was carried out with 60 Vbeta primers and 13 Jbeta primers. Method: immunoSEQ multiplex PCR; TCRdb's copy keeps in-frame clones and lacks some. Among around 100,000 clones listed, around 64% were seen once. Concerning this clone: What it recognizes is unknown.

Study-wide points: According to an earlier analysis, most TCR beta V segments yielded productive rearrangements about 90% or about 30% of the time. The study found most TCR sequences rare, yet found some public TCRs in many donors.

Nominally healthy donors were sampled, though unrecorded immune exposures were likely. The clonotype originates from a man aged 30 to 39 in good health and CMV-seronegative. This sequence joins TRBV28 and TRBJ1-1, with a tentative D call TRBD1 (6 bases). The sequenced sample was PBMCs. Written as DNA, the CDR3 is TGTGCCAGCAGCCCATACCCGGAGGACAGGAACACTGAAGCTTTCTTT. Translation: CASSPYPEDRNTEAFF.